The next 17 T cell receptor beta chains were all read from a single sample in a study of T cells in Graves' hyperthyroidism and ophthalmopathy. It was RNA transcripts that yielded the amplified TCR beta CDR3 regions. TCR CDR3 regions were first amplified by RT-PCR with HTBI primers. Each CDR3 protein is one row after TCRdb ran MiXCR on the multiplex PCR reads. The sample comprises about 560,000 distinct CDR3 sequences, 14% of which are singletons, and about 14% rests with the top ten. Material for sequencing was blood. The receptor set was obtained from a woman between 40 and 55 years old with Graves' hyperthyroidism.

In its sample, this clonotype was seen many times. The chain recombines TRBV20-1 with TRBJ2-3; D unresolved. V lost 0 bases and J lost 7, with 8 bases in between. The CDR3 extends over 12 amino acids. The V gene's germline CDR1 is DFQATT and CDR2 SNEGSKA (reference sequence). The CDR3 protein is CSAREERYTQYF. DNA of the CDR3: TGCAGTGCTAGAGAAGAGCGATATACGCAGTATTTT.

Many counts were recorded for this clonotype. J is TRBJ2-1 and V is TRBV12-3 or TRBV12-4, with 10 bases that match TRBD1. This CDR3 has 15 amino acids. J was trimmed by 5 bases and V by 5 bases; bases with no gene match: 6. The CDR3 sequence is CASSKWDRGHNEQFF. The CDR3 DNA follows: TGTGCCAGCAGTAAATGGGACAGGGGACACAATGAGCAGTTCTTC.

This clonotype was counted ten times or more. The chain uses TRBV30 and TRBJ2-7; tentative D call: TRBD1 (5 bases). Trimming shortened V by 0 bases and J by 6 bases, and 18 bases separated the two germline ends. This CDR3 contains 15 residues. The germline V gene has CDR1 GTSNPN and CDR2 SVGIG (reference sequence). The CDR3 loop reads CAWSVPGRVIGEQYF. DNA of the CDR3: TGTGCCTGGAGTGTACCAGGCAGGGTTATAGGCGAGCAGTACTTC. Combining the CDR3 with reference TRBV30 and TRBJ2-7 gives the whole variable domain SQTIHQWPATLVQPVGSPLSLECTVEGTSNPNLYWYRQAAGRGLQLLFYSVGIGQISSEVPQNLSASRPQDRQFILSSKKLLLSDSGFYLCAWSVPGRVIGEQYFGPGTRLTVT.

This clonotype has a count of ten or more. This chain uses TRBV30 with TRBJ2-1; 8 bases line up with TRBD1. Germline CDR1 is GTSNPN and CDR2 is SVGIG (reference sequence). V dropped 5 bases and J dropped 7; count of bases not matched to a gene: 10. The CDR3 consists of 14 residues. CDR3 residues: CAWRTGTGFNEQFF. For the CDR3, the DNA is TGTGCCTGGCGAACCGGGACAGGCTTTAATGAGCAGTTCTTC.

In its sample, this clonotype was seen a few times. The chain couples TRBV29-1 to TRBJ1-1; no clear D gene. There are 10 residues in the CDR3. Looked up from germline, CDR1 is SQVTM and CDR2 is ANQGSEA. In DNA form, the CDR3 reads TGCACCCCCGGCAACACTGAAGCTTTCTTT. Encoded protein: CTPGNTEAFF. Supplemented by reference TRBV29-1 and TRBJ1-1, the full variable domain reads SAVISQKPSRDICQRGTSLTIQCQVDSQVTMMFWYRQQPGQSLTLIATANQGSEATYESGFVIDKFPISRPNLTFSTLTVSNMSPEDSSIYLCTPGNTEAFFGQGTRLTVV.

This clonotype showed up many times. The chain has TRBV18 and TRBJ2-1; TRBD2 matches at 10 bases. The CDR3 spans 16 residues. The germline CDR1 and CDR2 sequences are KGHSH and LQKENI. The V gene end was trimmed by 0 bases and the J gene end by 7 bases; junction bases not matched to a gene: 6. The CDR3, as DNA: TGTGCCAGCTCACCACCCTCTAGCGGGAGTGCAAATGAGCAGTTCTTC. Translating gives CASSPPSSGSANEQFF.

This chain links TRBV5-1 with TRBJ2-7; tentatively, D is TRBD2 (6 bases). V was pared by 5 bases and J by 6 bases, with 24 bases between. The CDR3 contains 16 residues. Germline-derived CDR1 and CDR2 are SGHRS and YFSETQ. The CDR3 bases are TGCGCCAGCAGACCCGGTGGGGCTAGCGATCCCTGCGAGCAGTACTTC. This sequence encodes CASRPGGASDPCEQYF. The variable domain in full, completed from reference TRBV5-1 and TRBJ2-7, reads KAGVTQTPRYLIKTRGQQVTLSCSPISGHRSVSWYQQTPGQGLQFLFEYFSETQRNKGNFPGRFSGRQFSNSRSEMNVSTLELGDSALYLCASRPGGASDPCEQYFGPGTRLTVT.

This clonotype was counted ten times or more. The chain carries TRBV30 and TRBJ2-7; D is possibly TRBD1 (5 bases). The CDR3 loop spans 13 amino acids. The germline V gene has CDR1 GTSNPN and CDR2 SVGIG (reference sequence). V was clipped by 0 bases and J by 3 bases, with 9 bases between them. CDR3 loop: CAWSVWQGYEQYF. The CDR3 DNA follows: TGTGCCTGGAGTGTTTGGCAGGGCTACGAGCAGTACTTC.

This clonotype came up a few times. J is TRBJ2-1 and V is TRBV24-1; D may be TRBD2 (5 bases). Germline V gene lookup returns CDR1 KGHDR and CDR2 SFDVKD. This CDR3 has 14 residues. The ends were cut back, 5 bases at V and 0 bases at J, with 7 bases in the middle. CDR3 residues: CATSARGSYNEQFF. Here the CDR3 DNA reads TGTGCCACCAGTGCCCGGGGCTCCTACAATGAGCAGTTCTTC.

In DNA form, the CDR3 reads TGCAGTGCTAGAGTTCAGGGACCTGGAGCTTTCTTT. This codes for CSARVQGPGAFF. The rearrangement uses TRBV20-1 and TRBJ1-1; TRBD1 is a possible D gene (5 bases). The CDR3 loop spans 12 amino acids. Germline V gene sequence: CDR1 DFQATT, CDR2 SNEGSKA (reference sequence). The V and J ends lost 1 base and 10 bases respectively, with 13 bases between them.

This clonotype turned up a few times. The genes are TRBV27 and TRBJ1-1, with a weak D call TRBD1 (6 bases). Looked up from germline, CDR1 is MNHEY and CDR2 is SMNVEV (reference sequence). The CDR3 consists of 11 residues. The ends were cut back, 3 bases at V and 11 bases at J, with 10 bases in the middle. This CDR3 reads CASSLGAVAFF. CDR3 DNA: TGTGCCAGCAGTTTGGGGGCCGTTGCTTTCTTT.

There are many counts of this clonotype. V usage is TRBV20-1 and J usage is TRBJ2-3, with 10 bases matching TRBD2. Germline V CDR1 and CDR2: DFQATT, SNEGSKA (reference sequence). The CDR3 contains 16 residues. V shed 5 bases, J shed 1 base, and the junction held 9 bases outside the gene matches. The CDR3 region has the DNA TGCAGTGCTGGACCCTCTAGCGGGAGAGGCACAGATACGCAGTATTTT. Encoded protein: CSAGPSSGRGTDTQYF.

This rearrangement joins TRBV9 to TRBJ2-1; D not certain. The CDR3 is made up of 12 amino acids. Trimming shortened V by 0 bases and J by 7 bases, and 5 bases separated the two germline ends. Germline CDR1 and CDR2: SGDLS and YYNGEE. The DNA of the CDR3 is TGTGCCAGCAGCGTAGTCTTTAATGAGCAGTTCTTC. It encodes CASSVVFNEQFF.

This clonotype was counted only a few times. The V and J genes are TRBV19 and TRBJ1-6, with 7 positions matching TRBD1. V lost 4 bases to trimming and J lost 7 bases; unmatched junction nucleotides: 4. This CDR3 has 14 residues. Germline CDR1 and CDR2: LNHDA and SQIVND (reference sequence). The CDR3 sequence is CASSTGQNNSPLHF. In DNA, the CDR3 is TGTGCCAGTAGTACGGGACAGAACAATTCACCCCTCCACTTT.

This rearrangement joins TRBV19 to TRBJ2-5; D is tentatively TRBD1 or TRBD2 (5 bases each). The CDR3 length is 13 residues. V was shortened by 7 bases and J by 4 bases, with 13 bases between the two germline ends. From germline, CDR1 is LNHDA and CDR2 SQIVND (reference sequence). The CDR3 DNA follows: TGTGCCAGTATGGGGACGTGGGGAGAGACCCAGTACTTC. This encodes CASMGTWGETQYF.

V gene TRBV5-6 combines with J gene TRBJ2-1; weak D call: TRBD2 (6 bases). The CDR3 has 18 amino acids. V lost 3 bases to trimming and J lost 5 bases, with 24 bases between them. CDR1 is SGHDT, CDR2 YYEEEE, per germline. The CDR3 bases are TGTGCCAGCAGCTGGGGGGTCCGTAAATGGCGAATCGACAATGAGCAGTTCTTC. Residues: CASSWGVRKWRIDNEQFF.

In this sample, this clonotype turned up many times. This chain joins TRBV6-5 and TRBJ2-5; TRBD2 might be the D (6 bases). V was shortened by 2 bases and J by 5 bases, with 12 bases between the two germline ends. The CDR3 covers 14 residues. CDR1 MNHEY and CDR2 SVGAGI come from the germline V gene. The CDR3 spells CASSYVRGEETQYF. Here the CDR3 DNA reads TGTGCCAGCAGTTACGTCCGCGGGGAGGAGACCCAGTACTTC.